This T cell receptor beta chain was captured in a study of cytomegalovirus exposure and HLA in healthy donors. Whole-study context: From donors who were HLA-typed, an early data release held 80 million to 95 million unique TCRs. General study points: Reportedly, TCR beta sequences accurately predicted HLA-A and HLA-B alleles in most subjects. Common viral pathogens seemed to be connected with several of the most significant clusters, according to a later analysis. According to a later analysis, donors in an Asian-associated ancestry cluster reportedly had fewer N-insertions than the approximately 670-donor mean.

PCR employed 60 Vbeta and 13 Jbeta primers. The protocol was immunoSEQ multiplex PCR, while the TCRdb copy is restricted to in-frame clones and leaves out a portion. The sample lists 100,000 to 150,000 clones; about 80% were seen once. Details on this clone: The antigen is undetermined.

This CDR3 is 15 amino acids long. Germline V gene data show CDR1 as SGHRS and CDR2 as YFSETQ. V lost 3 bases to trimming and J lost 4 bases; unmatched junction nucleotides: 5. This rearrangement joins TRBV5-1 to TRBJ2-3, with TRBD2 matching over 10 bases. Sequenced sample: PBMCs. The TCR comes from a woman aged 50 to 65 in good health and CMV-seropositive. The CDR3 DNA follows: TGCGCCAGCAGCTCCCTAGCGGGGGCCCCAGATACGCAGTATTTT. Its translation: CASSSLAGAPDTQYF.